Listed below are T cell receptor beta chains from one sample, sequenced in a study of Graves' ophthalmopathy and Graves' hyperthyroidism. TCRdb processed the multiplex PCR reads anew with MiXCR; each CDR3 protein has one entry. The sample records about 1.2 million distinct CDR3 sequences, around a third being singletons. Sequenced input: peripheral blood or thyroid tissue (not recorded which). The receptors were sampled from an adult man with Graves' hyperthyroidism. CDR3s include the opening cysteine and the closing phenylalanine or tryptophan. A D gene is named only where the DNA matches it firmly. The size of a clone is reported for some rows only, either as once, few or many, or as a class for expanded clones.

v_gene	len	j_gene	abundance	d_gene	CDR3nt	CDR3aa
TRBV2	15	TRBJ2-2	NA	NA	TGTGCCAGCATCGGCCCAGGGAGAGGTACCGGGGAGCTGTTTTTT	CASIGPGRGTGELFF
TRBV7-9	18	TRBJ2-5	many	TRBD2	TGTGCCAGCACCCCCGTTCTATGGGCTAGCGGACCCCAAGAGACCCAGTACTTC	CASTPVLWASGPQETQYF
TRBV6-5	14	TRBJ2-5	NA	NA	TGTGCCAGCAGTTACCGGACGGAGCAAGAGACCCAGTACTTC	CASSYRTEQETQYF
TRBV7-2	15	TRBJ2-7	many	NA	TGTGCCAGCAGCCTCAGCGCCGAGCGTACCTACGAGCAGTACTTC	CASSLSAERTYEQYF
TRBV2	15	TRBJ2-7	many	TRBD2	TGTGCCAGCAGGCCCCAAGCGGGGGGACACTACGAGCAGTACTTC	CASRPQAGGHYEQYF
TRBV7-9	17	TRBJ1-6	NA	NA	TGTGCCAGCAGCGCGAAAACCTTTGACAGCAATAATTCACCCCTCCACTTT	CASSAKTFDSNNSPLHF
TRBV7-9	15	TRBJ1-4	many	TRBD1	TGTGCCAGCAGCTTAGGACAGGGAACTAATGAAAAACTGTTTTTT	CASSLGQGTNEKLFF
TRBV7-8	12	TRBJ1-1	many	TRBD1	TGTGCCAGCAGCAGGGACAGGGGAGGAGCTTTCTTT	CASSRDRGGAFF
TRBV10-2	14	TRBJ2-3	few	TRBD2	TGCGCCAGCAGAAGGACTAGCGGCACAGATACGCAGTATTTT	CASRRTSGTDTQYF
TRBV20-1	14	TRBJ2-7	many	NA	TGCAGTGCTGAAAGACCACAGGTTTCCTACGAGCAGTACTTC	CSAERPQVSYEQYF
TRBV9	15	TRBJ2-7	few	TRBD1	TGTGCCAGCAGCGGTGGACAGGGGTTAGACTACGAGCAGTACTTC	CASSGGQGLDYEQYF
TRBV9	16	TRBJ1-1	NA	NA	TGTGCCAGCAGCGTAGGACTTGGGAGGACGGAATCGATCGCTTTCTTT	CASSVGLGRTESIAFF
TRBV7-9	17	TRBJ1-2	once	TRBD1	TGTGCCAGCAGCCCGACGAATGCGGGACAGGGGAACTATGGCTACACCTTC	CASSPTNAGQGNYGYTF
TRBV7-9	13	TRBJ2-5	many	TRBD2	TGTGCCAGCAGAGGGACTAGCGCAGAGACCCAGTACTTC	CASRGTSAETQYF
TRBV7-2	14	TRBJ1-5	NA	NA	TGTGCCAGCAGCTTAGCGGCAGGAGATCAGCTCCAGCATTTT	CASSLAAGDQLQHF
TRBV7-9	15	TRBJ2-2	many	NA	TGTGCCAGCAGCCCCGTGGCAGCGAACACCGGGGAGCTGTTTTTT	CASSPVAANTGELFF
TRBV20-1	13	TRBJ2-5	NA	NA	TGCAGTGCTACGACTCCTCAGGCCGAGACCCAGTACTTC	CSATTPQAETQYF
TRBV10-2	15	TRBJ2-5	NA	TRBD2	TGCGCCAGCAGTGAGTCGAGGGCGGGGGAAGAGACCCAGTACTTC	CASSESRAGEETQYF
TRBV10-2	17	TRBJ2-5	NA	TRBD2	TGCGCCAGCAGTGAGTCAGCGGTAGCGGGGAGTTCGGAGACCCAGTACTTC	CASSESAVAGSSETQYF
TRBV2	13	TRBJ1-6	many	NA	TGTGCCAGCAGGACGGCGCTAGGGTCACCCCTCCACTTT	CASRTALGSPLHF
TRBV7-3	16	TRBJ1-1	many	NA	TGTGCCAGCAGCGAACAAGGGGTCAGCACTGGCACTGAAGCTTTCTTT	CASSEQGVSTGTEAFF
TRBV12-3/TRBV12-4	16	TRBJ2-2	few	TRBD2	TGTGCCAGCTGCCCTTACGGGGGGGCCTCGTCCGGGGAGCTGTTTTTT	CASCPYGGASSGELFF
TRBV6-5	14	TRBJ1-1	NA	NA	TGTGCCAGCAGTTACTCGGGAGGAGCGAATGAAGCTTTCTTT	CASSYSGGANEAFF
TRBV20-1	16	TRBJ1-4	many	NA	TGCAGTGCTAGAGATAGAAGGGGCGCAGCTAATGAAAAACTGTTTTTT	CSARDRRGAANEKLFF
TRBV20-1	13	TRBJ2-7	few	NA	TGCAGTGCTATGGTGAGATCTCCCTACGAGCAGTACTTC	CSAMVRSPYEQYF
TRBV12-3/TRBV12-4	13	TRBJ1-3	once	NA	TGTGCCAGCAGTACCGGGATAGGCAACACCATATATTTT	CASSTGIGNTIYF
TRBV11-2	15	TRBJ2-7	NA	NA	TGTGCCTGCAGCGTTGGATCGCGACATTCCTACGAGCAGTACTTC	CACSVGSRHSYEQYF
TRBV29-1	13	TRBJ2-2	many	NA	TGCAGCGTTGACGCACAGAACACCGGGGAGCTGTTTTTT	CSVDAQNTGELFF
TRBV6-6	21	TRBJ1-1	NA	TRBD1	TGTGCCAGCAGCCGGACGACAGGGGGCGCTTCCTGGTGGCCCGTGGGGCTTGAAGCTTTCTTT	CASSRTTGGASWWPVGLEAFF
TRBV2	14	TRBJ2-5	NA	NA	TGTGCCAGCAGTAAAAACAGTCTCCAAGAGACCCAGTACTTC	CASSKNSLQETQYF
TRBV25-1	13	TRBJ2-2	NA	NA	TGTGCCAGCAGTGAAAGTGGGCCCGGGGAGCTGTTTTTT	CASSESGPGELFF
TRBV29-1	13	TRBJ2-7	many	NA	TGCAGCGCCGTCCTGGGTAACTCCTACGAGCAGTACTTC	CSAVLGNSYEQYF
TRBV4-1	15	TRBJ1-4	many	NA	TGCGCCAGCAGCCCAACAGGCGACGGGAATGAAAAACTGTTTTTT	CASSPTGDGNEKLFF
TRBV29-1	13	TRBJ2-7	many	NA	TGCAGCGTTGAGACGCAGGGAATTCGGGAGCAGTACTTC	CSVETQGIREQYF
TRBV10-3	15	TRBJ2-5	NA	TRBD1	TGTGCCATCAGTGAGTCGCAGGGGACAGGGGCCACCCAGTACTTC	CAISESQGTGATQYF
TRBV12-3/TRBV12-4	17	TRBJ2-7	few	TRBD2	TGTGCCAGCAGTCCCCTCCCTAGTAGCGGGAGACCCTACGAGCAGTACTTC	CASSPLPSSGRPYEQYF
TRBV19	14	TRBJ1-1	NA	NA	TGTGCCAGTACCCGAGGGCGTACGAACACTGAAGCTTTCTTT	CASTRGRTNTEAFF
TRBV28	15	TRBJ2-5	few	NA	TGTGCCAGCAGTCGCACCAGGGGCAGCCAAGAGACCCAGTACTTC	CASSRTRGSQETQYF
TRBV29-1	12	TRBJ2-7	many	NA	TGCAGCGCCACGGTTGGGGACTACGAGCAGTACTTC	CSATVGDYEQYF
TRBV15	13	TRBJ2-5	NA	TRBD2	TGTGCCACCAGCAAAGGACTAGTTGAGCCCCACTACTTC	CATSKGLVEPHYF
TRBV7-2	17	TRBJ1-6	NA	TRBD1	TGTGCCAGCAGCTTAGATTCCGGGACAGCTTATAATTCACCCCTCCACTTT	CASSLDSGTAYNSPLHF
TRBV5-4	17	TRBJ1-2	NA	NA	TGTGCCAGCAGCCCCTTAGAGGTGGGCGAGGGAAACTATGGCTACACCTTC	CASSPLEVGEGNYGYTF
TRBV7-3	13	TRBJ2-2	many	NA	TGTGCCAGCAGCCCAGACTTGGCCGGGGAGCTGTTTTTT	CASSPDLAGELFF
TRBV5-1	13	TRBJ1-1	many	NA	TGCGCCAGTACGGGACAAGTGAACACTGAAGCTTTCTTT	CASTGQVNTEAFF
TRBV2	11	TRBJ1-1	NA	NA	TGTGCCAGCAGTGCAGGGGTGGGCGCTTTCTTT	CASSAGVGAFF